This is a list of T cell receptor beta chains from one sample in a study of Graves' ophthalmopathy and Graves' hyperthyroidism. MiXCR, run by TCRdb on the multiplex PCR reads, gives a single entry per CDR3 protein. This sample has under 350,000 distinct CDR3 sequences, with about 17% found just once. What was sequenced was peripheral blood. These receptor sequences come from an adult man with Graves' ophthalmopathy. The CDR3 runs from the conserved cysteine through the conserved F or W. The order of the fields is D gene, J gene, V gene, clone size, CDR3 DNA, CDR3 protein. D genes are given only for firm matches. Some rows mark clone size as missing; the rest say once, few, many or name a class of expanded clone.

>NA|TRBJ2-7|TRBV6-5|NA
TGTGCCAGCAGTATCGACAGCCGGGGCGTCTACGAGCAGTACTTC
CASSIDSRGVYEQYF
>TRBD1|TRBJ2-7|TRBV6-2/TRBV6-3|many
TGTGCCAGCCATACACCGGGACAGGGCTACGAGCAGTACTTC
CASHTPGQGYEQYF
>TRBD2|TRBJ2-7|TRBV6-4|NA
TGTGCCAGCAGGCTGACTAGCGGGAGAGAGTACTCCTACGAGCAGTACTTC
CASRLTSGREYSYEQYF
>TRBD1|TRBJ1-2|TRBV2|NA
TGTGCCAGCAGTCAGACAGGGCATGGCTACACCTTC
CASSQTGHGYTF
>TRBD2|TRBJ2-2|TRBV6-2/TRBV6-3|NA
TGTGCCAGCAGGGGGACTAGCGGGAGAATCGGGGAGCTGTTTTTT
CASRGTSGRIGELFF
>NA|TRBJ2-7|TRBV11-1|many
TGTGCCAGCAGCCCTACCGGCGGGATCCAAGAGTACGAGCAGTACTTC
CASSPTGGIQEYEQYF
>TRBD1|TRBJ2-5|TRBV27|many
TGTGCCAGCAGTCCCGGACAGGTCGAGGTCCTGGGGACCCAGTACTTC
CASSPGQVEVLGTQYF
>TRBD2|TRBJ2-2|TRBV9|many
TGTGCCAGCAGCCCAGGCGGGGGACGGACCGGGGAGCTGTTTTTT
CASSPGGGRTGELFF
>TRBD1|TRBJ2-5|TRBV30|many
TGTGCCTGGTCGTCTTACCGGGACAGGGGGCTCGAGACCCAGTACTTC
CAWSSYRDRGLETQYF
>NA|TRBJ1-6|TRBV7-9|many
TGTGCCAGCAGCTTAGACAGGGTGCATAATTCACCCCTCCACTTT
CASSLDRVHNSPLHF
>TRBD1|TRBJ2-5|TRBV6-2/TRBV6-3|NA
TGTGCCAGCAGTTACTCGAGGGGGACAGGGGCGCAGACCCAGTACTTC
CASSYSRGTGAQTQYF
>NA|TRBJ2-6|TRBV24-1|many
TGTGCCACCAGTGATAGACAGGAGAGCTCTGGGGCCAACGTCCTGACTTTC
CATSDRQESSGANVLTF
>NA|TRBJ2-7|TRBV9|NA
TGTGCCAGCAGCGTAGAAGGCAGCCCGCGGCGTGGCTACGAGCAGTACTTC
CASSVEGSPRRGYEQYF
>TRBD2|TRBJ2-5|TRBV2|many
TGTGCCAGCAGTGATCGTCTGGGTCTAGCGGACACGTACCAAGAGACCCAGTACTTC
CASSDRLGLADTYQETQYF